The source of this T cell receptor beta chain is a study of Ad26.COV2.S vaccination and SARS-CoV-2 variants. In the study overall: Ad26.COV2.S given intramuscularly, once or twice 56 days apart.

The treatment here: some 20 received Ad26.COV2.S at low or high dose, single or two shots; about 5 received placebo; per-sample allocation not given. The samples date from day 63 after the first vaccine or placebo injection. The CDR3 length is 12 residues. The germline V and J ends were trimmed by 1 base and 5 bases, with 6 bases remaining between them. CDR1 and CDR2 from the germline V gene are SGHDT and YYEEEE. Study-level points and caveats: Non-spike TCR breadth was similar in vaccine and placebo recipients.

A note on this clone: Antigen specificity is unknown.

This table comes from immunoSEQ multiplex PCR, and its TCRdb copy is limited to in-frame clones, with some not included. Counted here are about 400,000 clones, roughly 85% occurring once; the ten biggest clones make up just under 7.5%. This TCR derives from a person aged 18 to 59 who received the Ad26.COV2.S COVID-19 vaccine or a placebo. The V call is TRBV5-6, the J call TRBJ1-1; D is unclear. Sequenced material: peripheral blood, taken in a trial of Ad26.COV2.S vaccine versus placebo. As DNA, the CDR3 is TGTGCCAGCAGCTTGCTGAGAACTGAAGCTTTCTTT. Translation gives CASSLLRTEAFF. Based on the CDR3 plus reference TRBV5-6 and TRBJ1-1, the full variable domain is DAGVTQSPTHLIKTRGQQVTLRCSPKSGHDTVSWYQQALGQGPQFIFQYYEEEERQRGNFPDRFSGHQFPNYSSELNVNALLLGDSALYLCASSLLRTEAFFGQGTRLTVV.